This T cell receptor beta chain is drawn from a study of T cell responses to AZD1222 COVID-19 vaccine listed by TCRdb under 2021. A note on the overall study: TCR sequencing covered some 250 trial participants: 207 given two doses of AZD1222 and around 26 given two doses of MenACWY control vaccine. Trial participants were enrolled by age into subgroups of 18-55, 56-69 and 70-plus years, and 148, 28 and 57 TCR-sequenced participants, respectively, were included in these subgroups. Beyond this particular receptor, the publication reports: Reportedly, almost half of the unique spike-specific TCRs recognized epitopes lying outside the regions that are mutated in the B.1.351 and B.1.1.7 variants. Because no samples from the day 14 peak response were available, repertoires could be characterized only after the peak T cell response. In the small 56-69-year group, the increase in depth fell short of significance, most likely because of low power. Participants were mostly white British and included more females than males, and it was suggested by the authors that clonal diversity may have been underestimated. CD4 TCRs associated with the vaccine covered the entire spike protein, and the dominant responses were in regions 160-218 and 743-854. Conclusions about previously exposed vaccinees were limited because only six AZD1222 recipients were SARS-CoV-2 seropositive at baseline. A significant rise in spike-specific TCR breadth and depth was observed after two AZD1222 doses relative to day 0 and relative to MenACWY recipients.

The sample's time point, from its label and the paper: about 28 days (+/-7) after the second vaccine dose. AZD1222 recipients given second doses at about 4 weeks or at about 12 weeks were pooled, since spike-specific TCR depth and breadth were not found to differ between the two schedules. Samples from vaccinated people were obtained from the UK trials COV001 and COV002, which included a single-blind randomized controlled phase 2/3 trial of AZD1222 (ChAdOx1 nCoV-19) in healthy adults. Trial participant PBMC samples were collected at day 0 and day 28 after the second dose for TCRbeta chain sequencing. The CDR1 and CDR2 encoded by the germline V gene (reference sequence) are LNHNV and YYDKDF. At the junction V is shortened by 0 bases and J by 5 bases, with 7 bases in between. Inclusive of the bounding cysteine and phenylalanine, the CDR3 is 14 residues long. The sequence is cut down to CDR3 DNA, 42 bases in frame from base 1.

Concerning this clone itself: The antigen it binds to is not known. Per-nucleotide qualities are absent, and no much larger clonotype sits a single base away.

The CDR3 regions of human TCRbeta chains were subjected to immunosequencing. Under the source paper's analysis protocol: Repertoire TCRs were checked for matches against a reference library of SARS-CoV-2-specific TCRs that had been generated using the MIRA antigen-specificity platform. Breadth meant the fraction of unique TCRs that were SARS-CoV-2-associated, whereas depth meant the fraction of total T cells that were SARS-CoV-2-associated. Using the MIRA data, each spike-specific TCR was assigned both to the spike region to which the TCR was reactive and to a CD4 or CD8 class. Log10-transformed breadth and depth values were compared by one-way ANOVA with Sidak's multiple comparisons tests. As stored in TCRdb, this immuneACCESS dataset retains in-frame rearrangements with V and J assigned. A fraction of the clones does not appear; measured against another copy, unresolved V genes explain less than half of the discrepancy, and the remainder lacks a known reason. V, J and clone size are taken as reported in that table, and D and trimming were inferred from the DNA itself. The sample includes about 130,000 clones, with approximately 85% observed a single time. The ten largest clones take up almost 4.5% of the sample.

This material consisted of peripheral blood, taken 28 days after the second AZD1222 dose. This clonotype was obtained from an adult who received the AZD1222 COVID-19 vaccine. The rearrangement joined TRBV15 to TRBJ2-2; TRBD1 is a possible D gene, resting on 5 matching bases. The CDR3 has the sequence CATSREQETGELFF. DNA sequence: TGTGCCACCAGCAGAGAACAGGAAACCGGGGAGCTGTTTTTT.